The entry below gives a single TCR beta chain sequence along with its context. Expressed TCRB transcripts were sequenced because the entire RNA isolate underwent reverse transcription. Using immunoSEQ multiplex PCR, the repertoire was profiled, and TCRdb retains in-frame clones only, with some absent. The sample comprises 220,000 or so clones, 55% to 70% of which are singletons, and around 0.05% rests with the top ten. The data originate from a study of beta chain features in type 1 diabetes. Without exception, sorted populations had purity beyond 95%. CDR3 size: 16 residues. Germline V CDR1 and CDR2: SGHTA, FQGNSA. The ends were cut back, 1 base at V and 0 bases at J, with 11 bases in the middle.

This chain uses TRBV7-2 with TRBJ2-3; D is possibly TRBD1 (6 bases). This sequence originates from a man aged 25-45 years in good health. Sequencing was carried out using naive CD4+ T cells from blood. CDR3 DNA sequence: TGTGCCAGCAGCTTAGGGGGACAATTTAGCACAGATACGCAGTATTTT. Amino acids: CASSLGGQFSTDTQYF.